The present T cell receptor beta chain was sequenced within a study of blood T cell repertoires in COVID-19. Study-wide background: Samples representing acute and convalescent COVID-19 were sourced from the United States, Italy and Spain.

In the study's own analysis: Counts of nucleated cells, estimated from reference gene primer amplification, were obtained. The method was immunoSEQ multiplex PCR; TCRdb's version includes in-frame clones alone and lacks a portion of them. V, J and clone size are those of that table, while D and trimming were read from the DNA. The table includes 160,000 or so clones, 65% to 90% detected once. V trimming: 6 bases; J trimming: 5 bases; junction bases outside the gene matches: 12. CDR1 MDHEN and CDR2 SYDVKM come from the germline V gene. The CDR3 has 15 amino acids. The receptor comes from a human donor in a cohort sampled during active COVID-19. This chain connects TRBV28 to TRBJ1-2, with 7 bases that match TRBD1. What was sequenced was peripheral blood. The CDR3 DNA is TGTGCCAGCAGGCCCCCGAGGGCAGGGGGATATGGCTACACCTTC. Protein sequence: CASRPPRAGGYGYTF.